The 6 T cell receptor beta chains below come from one sample, sequenced in a study of control samples from healthy donors and cancer patients. Assay used: immunoSEQ multiplex PCR; TCRdb lists only in-frame clones, some missing. The repertoire holds 150,000 to 200,000 clones, with almost 90% as singletons. Sequenced input: blood. These receptors all stem from a young man in good health.

J is TRBJ1-5 and V is TRBV28; 7 bases agree with TRBD1. V was clipped by 6 bases and J by 3 bases; unmatched bases: 8. Germline CDR1 MDHEN, CDR2 SYDVKM. This CDR3 comprises 15 residues. The CDR3 loop is CASRNSGTVNQPQHF. CDR3 coding DNA: TGTGCCAGCAGGAATTCCGGGACAGTCAATCAGCCCCAGCATTTT.

V usage is TRBV12-3 or TRBV12-4 and J usage is TRBJ2-1; D is undetermined. The CDR3 sequence is 12 residues long. The V gene lost 0 bases and the J gene lost 6 bases, with 3 bases spanning the gap. CDR3 sequence: CASSLAANEQFF. The CDR3 bases are TGTGCCAGCAGTTTAGCGGCCAATGAGCAGTTCTTC.

This clone was seen once. This chain uses TRBV5-6 with TRBJ2-2; tentative D call: TRBD2 (5 bases). V lost 6 bases, J lost 4 bases, and 16 bases lay in between. Germline V gene data show CDR1 as SGHDT and CDR2 as YYEEEE. The CDR3 runs to 15 residues. The CDR3 loop reads CASNSRSGVTGELFF. CDR3 bases: TGTGCCAGCAACTCACGGTCCGGGGTCACCGGGGAGCTGTTTTTT.

The chain is built from TRBV7-3 and TRBJ2-2; a weak D match, TRBD1 (6 bases). The CDR3 spans 16 residues. V lost 5 bases, J lost 1 base, and 14 bases lay in between. CDR1 is SGHTA and CDR2 is FQGTGA in the germline V gene. CDR3 residues: CASSLTWTVNTGELFF. The CDR3 nucleotides read TGTGCCAGCAGCCTTACCTGGACAGTGAACACCGGGGAGCTGTTTTTT. Using reference TRBV7-3 and TRBJ2-2 for the parts outside the CDR3, the full variable domain is GAGVSQTPSNKVTEKGKYVELRCDPISGHTALYWYRQSLGQGPEFLIYFQGTGAADDSGLPNDRFFAVRPEGSVSTLKIQRTERGDSAVYLCASSLTWTVNTGELFFGEGSRLTVL.

This sequence joins TRBV12-3 or TRBV12-4 and TRBJ2-2; TRBD2 is a possible D gene (5 bases). This CDR3 has 13 residues. With 3 bases removed from V and 7 bases from J, the gap between germline ends came to 9 bases. The CDR3 DNA reads as TGTGCCAGCAGTTTTCGGGGTCTCGGGGAGCTGTTTTTT. Encoded protein: CASSFRGLGELFF.

J is TRBJ1-1 and V is TRBV29-1, with unresolved D. Germline V gives CDR1 SQVTM, CDR2 ANQGSEA. This CDR3 is 12 amino acids long. V shed 4 bases and J shed 1 base, with 7 bases lying between them. The CDR3 region has the DNA TGCAGCGTTGTACAGTCGAACACTGAAGCTTTCTTT. Translated, it gives CSVVQSNTEAFF.